Below are 15 T cell receptor beta chains sequenced from a single sample in a study of cytomegalovirus exposure and HLA in healthy donors. The PCR ran on 60 Vbeta and 13 Jbeta primers. The protocol was immunoSEQ multiplex PCR, while the TCRdb copy is restricted to in-frame clones and leaves out a portion. The top ten hold approximately 1.4% of the sample, which has some 150,000 clones, approximately 87% seen once. The source material was PBMCs. Every receptor here comes from a man between 35 and 55 years old in good health and CMV-seronegative.

The chain employs TRBV13 and TRBJ2-6, with D possibly TRBD2 on 7 matching bases. The germline V gene has CDR1 PRHDT and CDR2 FYEKMQ (reference sequence). Between the trimmed V and J ends, which lost 1 base and 4 bases, there was a span of 23 bases. The CDR3 has 20 residues. In nucleotides, the CDR3 is TGTGCCAGCAGCTTAGCCGTGACAGGATGGGGAGGGTCCGGGGCCAACGTCCTGACTTTC. Encoded protein: CASSLAVTGWGGSGANVLTF.

The rearrangement joins TRBV29-1 to TRBJ2-1; D perhaps matches TRBD2 (5 bases). From germline, CDR1 is SQVTM and CDR2 ANQGSEA. This CDR3 contains 15 residues. Trimming removed 6 bases at V and 0 bases at J, with 15 bases between. The CDR3 sequence: CSVPWAGLSYNEQFF. For the CDR3, the DNA is TGCAGCGTCCCTTGGGCGGGCCTCTCCTACAATGAGCAGTTCTTC.

Notes on this clone: The identical CDR3 is also encoded by other nucleotide sequences in the sample. V usage is TRBV27 and J usage is TRBJ2-7; TRBD2 might be the D (7 bases). V dropped 0 bases and J dropped 2 bases, with 8 bases sitting between them. The CDR3 extends over 14 amino acids. Per germline, CDR1 MNHEY and CDR2 SMNVEV (reference sequence). For the CDR3, the DNA is TGTGCCAGCAGTTTATCCGGGGGGCCCTACGAGCAGTACTTC. Translation: CASSLSGGPYEQYF.

The chain links TRBV18 to TRBJ1-2; 10 bases align to TRBD1. The germline V gene has CDR1 KGHSH and CDR2 LQKENI. CDR3 length: 16 residues. V lost 4 bases, J lost 3 bases, and 8 bases stayed unmatched. CDR3 sequence reads: CASSQTGTGDHYGYTF. In DNA form, the CDR3 reads TGTGCCAGCTCACAAACCGGGACAGGGGATCACTATGGCTACACCTTC.

The V and J genes are TRBV6-1 and TRBJ1-1; D unresolved. Trimming stripped 2 bases from V and 1 base from J, with 5 bases between. Germline CDR1 MNHNS, CDR2 SASEGT. The CDR3 has 13 amino acids. Written as DNA, the CDR3 is TGTGCCAGCAGTGAACTCAGGAACACTGAAGCTTTCTTT. It encodes CASSELRNTEAFF.

The chain couples TRBV5-6 to TRBJ1-5; 7 nucleotides agree with TRBD1. The CDR3 consists of 14 residues. V lost 4 bases to trimming and J lost 7 bases; unmatched junction nucleotides: 8. The germline gives CDR1 SGHDT, CDR2 YYEEEE. The CDR3 nucleotides read TGTGCCAGCAGCACCTACAGGGGAGACCAGCCCCAGCATTTT. This gives the protein CASSTYRGDQPQHF.

A few counts support this clone. The chain joins TRBV7-8 to TRBJ2-7; 7 nucleotides line up with TRBD1. The ends lost 5 bases at V and 5 bases at J; junction bases unmatched: 3. The CDR3 has 12 residues. CDR1 is SGHVS and CDR2 is FQNEAQ in the germline V gene. The CDR3 spells CASSQDRDEQYF. The DNA of the CDR3 is TGTGCCAGCAGCCAAGACAGGGACGAGCAGTACTTC.

This chain joins TRBV7-2 and TRBJ2-2; D remains ambiguous. Trimming removed 6 bases from V and 1 base from J, with 9 bases in between. The CDR3 has 14 amino acids. In germline, CDR1 is SGHTA, CDR2 FQGNSA. CDR3 sequence reads: CASRASLNTGELFF. DNA for the CDR3: TGTGCCAGCAGGGCTAGTCTGAACACCGGGGAGCTGTTTTTT.

CDR3 in DNA: TGTGCCAGCAGCTTGTATAGCGGGGGGGCGTCTAATGAGCAGTTCTTC. It specifies CASSLYSGGASNEQFF. This rearrangement joins TRBV5-5 to TRBJ2-1; 11 bases align to TRBD2. Germline V gene data show CDR1 as SGHKS and CDR2 as YYEKEE (reference sequence). The V gene end was trimmed by 1 base and the J gene end by 7 bases; junction bases not matched to a gene: 7. The CDR3 totals 16 residues.

This sequence joins TRBV30 and TRBJ1-6; D perhaps matches TRBD1 (6 bases). Germline V gene lookup returns CDR1 GTSNPN and CDR2 SVGIG (reference sequence). The length of the CDR3 is 16 residues. V dropped 0 bases and J dropped 7 bases, with 16 bases sitting between them. CDR3 nucleotide sequence: TGTGCCTGGAGTGTAGGGGGAGCTGGGATGAATTCACCCCTCCACTTT. It yields the protein CAWSVGGAGMNSPLHF.

The chain has TRBV6-5 and TRBJ2-3; 12 nucleotides match TRBD2. Germline V lookup: CDR1 MNHEY, CDR2 SVGAGI. Trimming cost V 4 bases and J 3 bases; bases outside gene matches: 5. CDR3 length: 16 residues. The CDR3 DNA reads as TGTGCCAGCAGTTTGACTAGCGGGAGTTGGACAGATACGCAGTATTTT. Its protein product is CASSLTSGSWTDTQYF.

The chain combines TRBV2 with TRBJ2-3, with D possibly TRBD1 on 5 matching bases. The CDR3 sequence is 13 residues long. V lost 6 bases to trimming and J lost 1 base, with 8 bases between them. Germline V gene data show CDR1 as SNHLY and CDR2 as FYNNEI. CDR3 sequence (DNA): TGTGCCAGCAGCTTAGGGGGCACAGATACGCAGTATTTT. Its protein product is CASSLGGTDTQYF.

This clone was recorded only once. The chain joins TRBV7-2 to TRBJ1-3; D is unclear. Trimming took off 1 base at V and 0 bases at J, with 10 bases between the two ends. The germline V gene encodes CDR1 SGHTA and CDR2 FQGNSA. This CDR3 comprises 16 residues. The CDR3 DNA reads as TGTGCCAGCAGCTTAGGGCACCCCAACTCTGGAAACACCATATATTTT. Translation: CASSLGHPNSGNTIYF.

This clone was detected only once. The chain couples TRBV4-2 to TRBJ1-1; D gene uncertain. Germline CDR1 is LGHNA and CDR2 is YNFKEQ. V shed 4 bases and J shed 4 bases, with 10 bases lying between them. This CDR3 region has 13 residues. CDR3 in DNA: TGTGCCAGCAGCCTAAGAACTAGCACTGAAGCTTTCTTT. Translating it yields CASSLRTSTEAFF.

The chain employs TRBV29-1 and TRBJ1-1; D remains ambiguous. The CDR3 consists of 10 residues. CDR1 and CDR2 (germline): SQVTM, ANQGSEA. The ends were cut back, 4 bases at V and 5 bases at J, with 5 bases in the middle. CDR3 in amino acids: CSVAGTEAFF. CDR3 in DNA: TGCAGCGTTGCGGGAACTGAAGCTTTCTTT. Together with reference TRBV29-1 and TRBJ1-1, the CDR3 gives the full variable domain: SAVISQKPSRDICQRGTSLTIQCQVDSQVTMMFWYRQQPGQSLTLIATANQGSEATYESGFVIDKFPISRPNLTFSTLTVSNMSPEDSSIYLCSVAGTEAFFGQGTRLTVV.